Below are 20 T cell receptor beta chains sequenced from a single sample in a study of blood T cell repertoires in COVID-19. Sequenced by immunoSEQ multiplex PCR; TCRdb stores in-frame clones only, minus some. The sample carries 150,000 to 200,000 clones, 70% to 90% recorded once. Sequenced input: peripheral blood. The receptors shown here come from a man aged 18 to 30 who had recovered from COVID-19.

In its sample, this clone was seen once. The gene calls are TRBV4-1 and TRBJ2-2; D remains unclear. Per the germline V gene, CDR1 is MGHRA and CDR2 is YSYEKL. V dropped 3 bases and J dropped 5 bases, with 22 bases sitting between them. This CDR3 contains 18 residues. CDR3 region: CASSHRVTRTPQTGELFF. CDR3 bases: TGCGCCAGCAGCCATAGAGTCACGCGAACTCCTCAAACCGGGGAGCTGTTTTTT.

This sequence joins TRBV6-1 and TRBJ2-1, with TRBD2 matching 9 bases. The CDR3 runs 15 residues. The J segment lost 4 bases and the V segment lost 2 bases, leaving 3 bases of the junction unmatched. CDR1 and CDR2 from the germline V gene are MNHNS and SASEGT. CDR3 bases: TGTGCCAGCAGTGAAATTAGCGGGAGTTACAATGAGCAGTTCTTC. Amino acids: CASSEISGSYNEQFF.

The chain carries TRBV4-3 and TRBJ2-3; D gene ambiguous. The CDR3 is made up of 15 amino acids. Germline CDR1 is LGHNA and CDR2 is YSLEER. The germline V and J ends were trimmed by 0 bases and 1 base, with 8 bases remaining between them. The CDR3 nucleotides read TGCGCCAGCAGCCAAGAGAGGATGGGCACAGATACGCAGTATTTT. This codes for CASSQERMGTDTQYF.

This clone has only one observation. The chain links TRBV11-2 to TRBJ1-1, with 10 bases fitting TRBD1. Germline V gives CDR1 SGHAT, CDR2 FQNNGV. The CDR3 length is 13 residues. After removal of 3 bases from V and 6 bases from J, the junction contained 1 base not matched to a gene. In DNA, the CDR3 is TGTGCCAGCAGCTTCGACAGGGGGCCTGAAGCTTTCTTT. It translates to CASSFDRGPEAFF. The variable domain in full, completed from reference TRBV11-2 and TRBJ1-1, reads EAGVAQSPRYKIIEKRQSVAFWCNPISGHATLYWYQQILGQGPKLLIQFQNNGVVDDSQLPKDRFSAERLKGVDSTLKIQPAKLEDSAVYLCASSFDRGPEAFFGQGTRLTVV.

This chain connects TRBV24-1 to TRBJ2-1; a weak D match, TRBD2 (5 bases). CDR3 length: 14 residues. Germline assignment: CDR1 KGHDR and CDR2 SFDVKD. Between the trimmed V and J ends, which lost 9 bases and 5 bases, there was a span of 16 bases. CDR3 nucleotides: TGTGCCACCGGTCTAGCCAGACCCAACAATGAGCAGTTCTTC. It codes for CATGLARPNNEQFF.

The rearrangement links TRBV27 to TRBJ2-7; D is unresolved. Germline V lookup: CDR1 MNHEY, CDR2 SMNVEV (reference sequence). V lost 3 bases, J lost 6 bases, and 15 bases lay in between. This CDR3 contains 14 residues. The CDR3 bases are TGTGCCAGCAGTTTTCACCCAGAGGTCGGCGAGCAGTACTTC. Protein: CASSFHPEVGEQYF.

V usage is TRBV6-5 and J usage is TRBJ2-3, with D unclear. The CDR3 consists of 15 residues. V shed 7 bases and J shed 1 base, with 15 bases lying between them. Germline V gene sequence: CDR1 MNHEY, CDR2 SVGAGI. In DNA form, the CDR3 reads TGTGCCAGCACCAAAATTGGTGCAGGCACAGATACGCAGTATTTT. Protein product: CASTKIGAGTDTQYF.

This CDR3 reads CASRGQYGYTF. The CDR3 DNA reads TGTGCCAGCAGGGGACAGTATGGCTACACCTTC. The rearrangement joins TRBV3-1 (or the pseudogene TRBV3-2) to TRBJ1-2; 7 positions agree with TRBD1. Per the germline V gene, CDR1 is LGHDT and CDR2 is YNNKEL (reference sequence). V dropped 6 bases and J dropped 5; count of bases not matched to a gene: 0. This CDR3 has 11 residues.

V usage is TRBV5-1 and J usage is TRBJ1-4; weak D call: TRBD1 (5 bases). Germline CDR1 and CDR2: SGHRS and YFSETQ. The CDR3 totals 15 residues. Trimming shortened V by 0 bases and J by 8 bases, and 14 bases separated the two germline ends. CDR3 protein: CASSLVQGGGEKLFF. In nucleotides, the CDR3 is TGCGCCAGCAGCTTGGTCCAGGGAGGAGGAGAAAAACTGTTTTTT.

The genes are TRBV5-1 and TRBJ2-2; D perhaps matches TRBD1 (5 bases). The CDR3 totals 14 residues. CDR1 and CDR2 from the germline V gene are SGHRS and YFSETQ. V lost 2 bases, J lost 7 bases, and 12 bases lay in between. The CDR3 protein is CASSFTGQLGELFF. CDR3 sequence (DNA): TGCGCCAGCAGCTTCACAGGCCAGCTCGGGGAGCTGTTTTTT. The variable domain in full, with the rest retrieved from reference TRBV5-1 and TRBJ2-2, is KAGVTQTPRYLIKTRGQQVTLSCSPISGHRSVSWYQQTPGQGLQFLFEYFSETQRNKGNFPGRFSGRQFSNSRSEMNVSTLELGDSALYLCASSFTGQLGELFFGEGSRLTVL.

The chain is built from TRBV5-1 and TRBJ1-6, with D possibly matching TRBD1 (5 bases). The CDR3 has 16 residues. Looked up from germline, CDR1 is SGHRS and CDR2 is YFSETQ. Trimming took 3 bases from V and 5 from J, leaving 15 bases between them. For the CDR3, the DNA is TGCGCCAGCAGCTCTTTTGGGGCAGACAATAATTCACCCCTCCACTTT. Translation gives CASSSFGADNNSPLHF.

This sequence joins TRBV11-3 and TRBJ2-2; D gene unclear. Per germline, CDR1 SGHNT and CDR2 YENEEA. Trimming shortened V by 5 bases and J by 5 bases, and 12 bases separated the two germline ends. The CDR3 runs to 14 residues. The CDR3 nucleotides are TGTGCCAGCAGCCCCTTGCGCGGAACCGGGGAGCTGTTTTTT. It encodes CASSPLRGTGELFF.

This sequence joins TRBV29-1 and TRBJ2-6; no clear D gene. The V gene's germline CDR1 is SQVTM and CDR2 ANQGSEA. The V end was cut by 3 bases, the J end by 0 bases, with 3 bases between. The CDR3 is made up of 13 amino acids. The CDR3 bases are TGCAGCGTTGATTACTCTGGGGCCAACGTCCTGACTTTC. Translated, it gives CSVDYSGANVLTF.

A single count supports this clone. This chain connects TRBV10-3 to TRBJ2-5; 8 nucleotides agree with TRBD2. Looked up from germline, CDR1 is ENHRY and CDR2 is SYGVKD. The ends lost 6 bases at V and 1 base at J; junction bases unmatched: 4. CDR3 length: 14 amino acids. CDR3 residues: CAISAGTSQETQYF. The CDR3 DNA sequence: TGTGCCATCAGCGCCGGGACTAGCCAAGAGACCCAGTACTTC.

The V gene is TRBV25-1, the J gene TRBJ2-7; no clear D gene. Trimming took off 2 bases at V and 12 bases at J, with 11 bases between the two ends. Germline lookup yields CDR1 MGHDK and CDR2 SYGVNS. This CDR3 is 11 amino acids long. CDR3 bases: TGTGCCAGCAGTGAAAGAGACCGGAGGTACTTC. It encodes CASSERDRRYF.

To note about this clone: The same CDR3 is also encoded by other DNA sequences in this sample. V and J are TRBV29-1 and TRBJ1-1, with 7 positions matching TRBD1. This CDR3 comprises 12 residues. The ends lost 4 bases at V and 1 base at J; junction bases unmatched: 0. From germline, CDR1 is SQVTM and CDR2 ANQGSEA. CDR3 in amino acids: CSVGQGNTEAFF. The CDR3 nucleotides read TGCAGCGTTGGACAGGGGAACACTGAAGCTTTCTTT.

The J gene is TRBJ1-4, the V gene TRBV24-1; 8 bases fit TRBD1. CDR1 and CDR2 (germline): KGHDR, SFDVKD. J was trimmed by 4 bases and V by 7 bases; bases with no gene match: 7. The CDR3 runs to 15 residues. The CDR3 here is CATSESGTGNEKLFF. The CDR3, as DNA: TGTGCCACCAGCGAGAGTGGGACAGGTAATGAAAAACTGTTTTTT.

This chain links TRBV11-2 with TRBJ1-6; TRBD1 might be the D (6 bases). The V and J ends lost 7 bases and 5 bases respectively, with 15 bases between them. Germline loops: CDR1 SGHAT, CDR2 FQNNGV. This CDR3 comprises 15 residues. Here the CDR3 DNA reads TGTGCCAGCAAGTTACAGGGTCTGGATAATTCACCCCTCCACTTT. Its protein is CASKLQGLDNSPLHF.

The chain carries TRBV5-4 and TRBJ2-3, with 9 bases identical to TRBD2. Per the germline V gene, CDR1 is SGHNT and CDR2 is YYREEE (reference sequence). The CDR3 is 15 amino acids. J was trimmed by 7 bases and V by 4 bases; bases with no gene match: 10. The CDR3: CASSPGTSLRNTQYF. CDR3 sequence (DNA): TGTGCCAGCAGCCCGGGGACTAGCTTAAGGAATACGCAGTATTTT.

This sequence joins TRBV28 and TRBJ2-3, with D possibly matching TRBD1 (5 bases). The germline CDR1 and CDR2 sequences are MDHEN and SYDVKM. The CDR3 consists of 15 residues. Deletions cut 7 bases from V and 0 bases from J, with 14 bases between. CDR3: CASNVDISSTDTQYF. In DNA form, the CDR3 reads TGTGCCAGCAACGTGGACATATCTAGCACAGATACGCAGTATTTT.